Here is one T cell receptor beta chain with its context. RNA transcripts served as the template for amplifying TCR beta CDR3 regions. The HTBI primer set served for first-round RT-PCR of the TCR CDR3. Each CDR3 protein is one row after TCRdb ran MiXCR on the multiplex PCR reads. This sample has 380,000 or so distinct CDR3 sequences, with approximately 13% found just once. The sample originates from a study of T cells in Graves' hyperthyroidism and ophthalmopathy. The CDR3 sequence is 17 residues long. Germline V lookup: CDR1 MNHEY, CDR2 SMNVEV (reference sequence). The junction had 9 bases not matched to a gene; V was cut back by 1 base and J by 4 bases.

The rearrangement uses TRBV27 and TRBJ2-1; 8 bases align to TRBD2. This TCR was sampled from a woman in her twenties or thirties with Graves' hyperthyroidism. The sample was blood. In DNA, the CDR3 is TGTGCCAGCAGTTTATATGAGGCGGGAGGCCCTTACAATGAGCAGTTCTTC. Translated: CASSLYEAGGPYNEQFF.